Detailed here is one T cell receptor beta chain. The data derive from a study of blood T cell repertoires in COVID-19. Study details: Samples of COVID-19 (acute and convalescent) were obtained from the United States, Italy and Spain. In each case, the material was cDNA or gDNA derived from T cells, B-cell-depleted T cells, or PBMCs.

Authors' processing steps: Reference gene primer amplification gave estimated nucleated cell counts. Sequencing was performed with immunoSEQ multiplex PCR; in TCRdb, only in-frame clones are kept and a portion is missing. Clone size and V and J calls were adopted from that table, with D and trimming inferred from the DNA. The profile shows about 160,000 clones, approximately 93% of them singletons. The sequenced material came from peripheral blood. The clonotype was recovered from a woman aged 60-75 years with COVID-19, enrolled during active disease.

The CDR3 sequence is CASTQERAYNEQFF. CDR3 DNA sequence: TGTGCCAGCACCCAGGAGAGGGCCTACAATGAGCAGTTCTTC. The V call is TRBV5-4, the J call TRBJ2-1, with D possibly matching TRBD2 (5 bases). Trimming took 6 bases from V and 2 from J, leaving 12 bases between them. This CDR3 is built from 14 residues. The germline CDR1 and CDR2 sequences are SGHNT and YYREEE (reference sequence).